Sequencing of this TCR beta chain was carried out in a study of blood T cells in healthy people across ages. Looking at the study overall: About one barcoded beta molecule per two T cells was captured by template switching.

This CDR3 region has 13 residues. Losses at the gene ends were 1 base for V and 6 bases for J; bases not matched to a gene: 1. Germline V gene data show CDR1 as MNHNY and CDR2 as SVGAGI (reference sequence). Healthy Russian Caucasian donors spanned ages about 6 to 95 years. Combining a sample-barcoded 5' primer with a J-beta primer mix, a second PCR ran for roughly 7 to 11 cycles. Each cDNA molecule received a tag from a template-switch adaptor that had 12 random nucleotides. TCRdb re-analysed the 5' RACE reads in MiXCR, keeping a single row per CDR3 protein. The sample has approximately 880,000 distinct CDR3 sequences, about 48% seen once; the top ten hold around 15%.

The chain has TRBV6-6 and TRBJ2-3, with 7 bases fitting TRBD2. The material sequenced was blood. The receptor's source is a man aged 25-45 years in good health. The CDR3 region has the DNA TGTGCCAGCAGTTACTTGCGGGAGGATACGCAGTATTTT. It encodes CASSYLREDTQYF.